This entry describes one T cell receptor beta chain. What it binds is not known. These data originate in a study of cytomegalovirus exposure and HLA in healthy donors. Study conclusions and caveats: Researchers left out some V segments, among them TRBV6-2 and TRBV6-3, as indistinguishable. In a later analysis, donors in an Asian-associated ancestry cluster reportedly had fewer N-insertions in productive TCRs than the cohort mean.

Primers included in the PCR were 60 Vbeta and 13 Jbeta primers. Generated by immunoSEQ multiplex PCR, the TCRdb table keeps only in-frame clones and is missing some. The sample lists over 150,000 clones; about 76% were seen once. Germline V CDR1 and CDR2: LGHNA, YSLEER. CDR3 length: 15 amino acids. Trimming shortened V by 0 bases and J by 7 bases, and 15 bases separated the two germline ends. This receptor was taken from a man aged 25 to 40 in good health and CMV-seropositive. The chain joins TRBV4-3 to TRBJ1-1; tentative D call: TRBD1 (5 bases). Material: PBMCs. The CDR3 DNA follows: TGCGCCAGCAGCCAAGAACGCAGGGCGGGGGTTGAAGCTTTCTTT. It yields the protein CASSQERRAGVEAFF.